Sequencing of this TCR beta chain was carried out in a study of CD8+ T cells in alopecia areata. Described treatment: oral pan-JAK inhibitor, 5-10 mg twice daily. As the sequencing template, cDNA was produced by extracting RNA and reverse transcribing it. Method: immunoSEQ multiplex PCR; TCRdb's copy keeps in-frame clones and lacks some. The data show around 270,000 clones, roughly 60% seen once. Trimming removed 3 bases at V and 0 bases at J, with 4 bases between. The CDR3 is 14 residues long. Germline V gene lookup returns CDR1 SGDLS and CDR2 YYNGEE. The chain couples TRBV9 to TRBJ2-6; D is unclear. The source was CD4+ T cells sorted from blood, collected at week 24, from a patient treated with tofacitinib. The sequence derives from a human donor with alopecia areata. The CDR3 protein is CASSGVSGANVLTF. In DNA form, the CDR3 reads TGTGCCAGCAGCGGGGTCTCTGGGGCCAACGTCCTGACTTTC.